Below, one TCR beta chain is given with its context. Assay used: immunoSEQ multiplex PCR; TCRdb lists only in-frame clones, some missing. The sample consists of more than 95,000 clones, 95% of them appearing once. There are 16 residues in the CDR3. The V segment lost 5 bases and the J segment 10 bases; nucleotides outside the gene matches: 13. The V gene's germline CDR1 is PRHDT and CDR2 FYEKMQ (reference sequence). The data are from a study of technical replicates of blood from a few donors. The receptor was derived from a human donor in good health. The rearrangement links TRBV13 to TRBJ2-1; 11 bases agree with TRBD2. Material: T cells isolated from PBMCs. The CDR3 is CASSGGLAAAGGEQFF. Here the CDR3 DNA reads TGTGCCAGCAGCGGGGGACTAGCGGCCGCCGGTGGGGAGCAGTTCTTC.